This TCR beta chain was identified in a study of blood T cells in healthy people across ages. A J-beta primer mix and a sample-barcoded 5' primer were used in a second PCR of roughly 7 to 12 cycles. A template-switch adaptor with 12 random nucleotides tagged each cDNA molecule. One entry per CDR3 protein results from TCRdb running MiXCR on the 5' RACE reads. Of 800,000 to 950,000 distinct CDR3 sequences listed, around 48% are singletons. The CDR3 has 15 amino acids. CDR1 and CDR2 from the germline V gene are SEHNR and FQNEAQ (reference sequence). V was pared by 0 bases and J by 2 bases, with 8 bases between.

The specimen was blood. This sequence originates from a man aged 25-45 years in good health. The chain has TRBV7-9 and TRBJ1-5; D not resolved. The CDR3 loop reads CASSLAGLGNQPQHF. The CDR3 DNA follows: TGTGCCAGCAGCTTAGCCGGGTTAGGCAATCAGCCCCAGCATTTT.